Sequencing of this TCR beta chain was carried out in a study of post-analysis software for immune sequencing data. Researchers reported that TCR beta cDNA libraries carried unique molecular identifiers. TCRdb reanalysed the PCR reads using MiXCR and keeps one entry per CDR3 protein. There are about 540,000 distinct CDR3 sequences in the sample; 34% occur only once, and about 6% lies in the top ten. Study-wide results and limits: In patients, four to six TRBV segments were more frequent than in controls, with TRBV5-6, TRBV5-1 and TRBV20-1 among them.

J lost 2 bases, V lost 4 bases, and 10 bases had no gene match. The CDR3 is 17 amino acids. CDR1 is SGDLS, CDR2 YYNGEE, per germline. In regard to this clonotype: As yet, its antigen is unknown.

The chain recombines TRBV9 with TRBJ2-2; TRBD2 agrees at 8 bases. The sequenced sample was blood. The receptor comes from a girl under 18 with multiple sclerosis. CDR3 region: CASSPSPAGGNTGELFF. In DNA, the CDR3 is TGTGCCAGCAGCCCCTCTCCGGCGGGGGGCAACACCGGGGAGCTGTTTTTT.